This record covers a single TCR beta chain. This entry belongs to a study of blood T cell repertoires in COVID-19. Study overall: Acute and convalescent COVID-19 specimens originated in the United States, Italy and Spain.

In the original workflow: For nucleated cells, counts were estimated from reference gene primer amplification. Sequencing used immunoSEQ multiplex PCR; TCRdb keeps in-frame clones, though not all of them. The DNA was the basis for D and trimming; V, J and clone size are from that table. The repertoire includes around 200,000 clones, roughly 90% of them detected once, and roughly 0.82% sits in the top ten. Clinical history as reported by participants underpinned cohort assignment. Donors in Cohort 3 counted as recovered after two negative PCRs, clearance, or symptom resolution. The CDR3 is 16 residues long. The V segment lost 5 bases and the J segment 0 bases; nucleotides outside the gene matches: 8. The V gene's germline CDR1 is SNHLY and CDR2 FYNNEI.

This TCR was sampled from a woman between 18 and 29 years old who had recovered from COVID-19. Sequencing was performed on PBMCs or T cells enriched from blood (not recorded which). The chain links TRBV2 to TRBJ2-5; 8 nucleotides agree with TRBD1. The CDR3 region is CASSNGQGTYQETQYF. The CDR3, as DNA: TGTGCCAGCAGTAACGGACAGGGAACGTACCAAGAGACCCAGTACTTC.